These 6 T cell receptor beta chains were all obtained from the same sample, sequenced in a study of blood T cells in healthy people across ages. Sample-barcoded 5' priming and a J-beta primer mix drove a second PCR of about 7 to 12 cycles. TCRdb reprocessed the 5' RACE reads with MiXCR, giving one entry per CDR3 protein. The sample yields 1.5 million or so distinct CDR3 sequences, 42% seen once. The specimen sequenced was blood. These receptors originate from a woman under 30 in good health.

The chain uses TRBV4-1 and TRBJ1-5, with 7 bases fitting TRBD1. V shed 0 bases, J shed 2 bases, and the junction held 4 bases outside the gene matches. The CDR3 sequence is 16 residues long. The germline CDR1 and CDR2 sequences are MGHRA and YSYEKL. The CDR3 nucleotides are TGCGCCAGCAGCCAAGAGGGGGACAGTCGCAATCAGCCCCAGCATTTT. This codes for CASSQEGDSRNQPQHF.

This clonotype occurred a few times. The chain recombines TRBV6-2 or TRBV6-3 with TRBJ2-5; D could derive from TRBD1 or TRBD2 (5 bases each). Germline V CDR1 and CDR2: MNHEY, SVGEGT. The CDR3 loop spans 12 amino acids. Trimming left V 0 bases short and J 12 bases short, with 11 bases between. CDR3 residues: CASSYSGPAEYF. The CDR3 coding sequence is TGTGCCAGCAGTTACTCGGGGCCAGCGGAGTACTTC.

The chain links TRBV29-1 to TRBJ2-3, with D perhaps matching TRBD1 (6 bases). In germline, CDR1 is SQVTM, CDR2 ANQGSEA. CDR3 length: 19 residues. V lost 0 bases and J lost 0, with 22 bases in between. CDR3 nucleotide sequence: TGCAGCGTTGAAGATCTAAGGGGTTCTAGAGGGGGTAGCACAGATACGCAGTATTTT. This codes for CSVEDLRGSRGGSTDTQYF.

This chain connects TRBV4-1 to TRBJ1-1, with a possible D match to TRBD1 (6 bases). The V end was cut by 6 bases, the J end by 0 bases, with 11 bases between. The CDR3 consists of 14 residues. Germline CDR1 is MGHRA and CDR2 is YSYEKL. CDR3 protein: CASRKGGLNTEAFF. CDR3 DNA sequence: TGCGCCAGCAGGAAGGGGGGGTTGAACACTGAAGCTTTCTTT.

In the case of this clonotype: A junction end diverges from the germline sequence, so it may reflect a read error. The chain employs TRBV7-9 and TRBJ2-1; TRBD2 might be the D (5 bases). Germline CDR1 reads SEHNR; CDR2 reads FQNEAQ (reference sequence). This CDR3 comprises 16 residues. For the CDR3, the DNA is TGTGCCAACAGCTTAGGCCAGCGGAGCGACTACAATGAGCAGTTCTTC. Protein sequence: CANSLGQRSDYNEQFF.

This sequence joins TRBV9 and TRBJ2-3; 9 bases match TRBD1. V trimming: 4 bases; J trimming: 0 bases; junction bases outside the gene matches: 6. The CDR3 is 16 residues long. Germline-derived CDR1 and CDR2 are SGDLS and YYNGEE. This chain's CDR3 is CASSLTGGPSTDTQYF. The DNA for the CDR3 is TGTGCCAGCAGCCTGACAGGGGGTCCTAGCACAGATACGCAGTATTTT.